This T cell receptor (beta chain) was found in a study of CD8 T cells in Susac syndrome. In the study overall: The Susac syndrome patients were therapy-naive, on corticosteroids, or on intravenous immunoglobulin alone at blood draw. Study findings and constraints: The CD4+ T cell repertoire of patients with Susac syndrome showed no detectable clonal expansion.

As to this clonotype: Its matching antigen is unknown.

Sequencing of TCR beta was performed on blood CD8+ T cells and on blood CD4+ T cells. From germline, CDR1 is SEHNR and CDR2 FQNEAQ (reference sequence). The germline V and J ends were trimmed by 2 bases and 9 bases, with 8 bases remaining between them. This CDR3 region has 11 residues. Reverse transcription of about 0.45 to 1 ug RNA was performed with random hexamers. Amplification of TCR beta CDR3 across 54 Vbeta and 13 Jbeta was performed with immunoSEQ multiplex PCR. Using its own MiXCR run on the immunoSEQ multiplex PCR reads, TCRdb lists one record per CDR3 protein. Among 150,000 to 200,000 distinct CDR3 sequences, roughly 92% were seen once, and the ten largest hold roughly 0.12%.

This sequence joins TRBV7-9 and TRBJ2-7; D not certain. Sequenced sample: CD4+ T cells from PBMCs. The receptor was derived from a human donor with Susac syndrome. CDR3 nucleotides: TGTGCCAGCAGCTTATCGGAAAGGCAGTACTTC. Its translation: CASSLSERQYF. The entire variable domain, with the rest obtained from reference TRBV7-9 and TRBJ2-7, is as follows: DTGVSQNPRHKITKRGQNVTFRCDPISEHNRLYWYRQTLGQGPEFLTYFQNEAQLEKSRLLSDRFSAERPKGSFSTLEIQRTEQGDSAMYLCASSLSERQYFGPGTRLTVT.